These T cell receptor beta chains were read from a single sample in a study of shared clonotypes between healthy human individuals. Clones were read by immunoSEQ multiplex PCR, and TCRdb kept only the in-frame ones, dropping some. The sample includes around 1.1 million clones, roughly 80% of them seen just once. The specimen was memory CD4+ T cells from PBMCs. These TCRs come from a man aged 18 to 29 in good health. Some clones in this sample may be carry-over from other donors' samples. The CDR3 runs from the conserved cysteine through the conserved F or W. The D gene is left open where the match is weak. The listing skips clone size in some rows; elsewhere it reads once, few, many or a size class.

>.|TRBJ1-1|TRBV28|.
TGTGCCAGCAGTCTCGTCCGGGGGACTGAAGCTTTCTTT
CASSLVRGTEAFF
>.|TRBJ2-7|TRBV4-2|TRBD2
TGTGCCAGCAGCCAGTTTAGCGGGAGCGCTTACGAGCAGTACTTC
CASSQFSGSAYEQYF
>.|TRBJ1-1|TRBV6-1|.
TGTGCCAGTAAGATGAACACTGAAGCTTTCTTT
CASKMNTEAFF
>.|TRBJ2-7|TRBV6-1|.
TGTGCCAGCAGTGAACAGGTTATCTACGAGCAGTACTTC
CASSEQVIYEQYF
>.|TRBJ2-2|TRBV5-1|TRBD1
TGCGCCAGCAGCCCCAAGTGGACAGGGGCAACACCCGGGGAGCTGTTTTTT
CASSPKWTGATPGELFF
>.|TRBJ1-1|TRBV5-1|.
TGCGCCAGCAGCTTGGTTGCAGGGGACAACACTGAAGCTTTCTTT
CASSLVAGDNTEAFF
>.|TRBJ1-2|TRBV5-1|TRBD1
TGCGCCAGCAGCTTGTCCTCCGGACAGGACTATGGCTACACCTTC
CASSLSSGQDYGYTF
>.|TRBJ2-1|TRBV19|TRBD1
TGTGCCAGTAGCCCGGGACAGCGCAGATACAATGAGCAGTTCTTC
CASSPGQRRYNEQFF
>.|TRBJ2-3|TRBV7-2|.
TGTGCCAGCAGCCCTCAGATAGGCGGCACAGATACGCAGTATTTT
CASSPQIGGTDTQYF
>.|TRBJ1-1|TRBV29-1|TRBD1
TGCAGCGAGGTGGACAGGGTGGACACTGAAGCTTTCTTT
CSEVDRVDTEAFF
>.|TRBJ2-7|TRBV18|.
TGTGCCAGCTCACCACCTGTGGGAACCTACGAGCAGTACTTC
CASSPPVGTYEQYF
>.|TRBJ1-1|TRBV9|.
TGTGCCAGCAGCGTCCGAGGGGCGGGCAACACTGAAGCTTTCTTT
CASSVRGAGNTEAFF
>.|TRBJ2-5|TRBV5-4|.
TGTGCCAGCAGCTTTTTTGTAGCGAGCCTGGGGGAGACCCAGTACTTC
CASSFFVASLGETQYF
>.|TRBJ1-5|TRBV15|.
TGTGCCACCAGCAGCACAGACCGGGGAGGTAATCAGCCCCAGCATTTT
CATSSTDRGGNQPQHF
>.|TRBJ1-3|TRBV28|.
TGTGCCAGCAGTTTAGCAGGGAAGGGCTCTGGAAACACCATATATTTT
CASSLAGKGSGNTIYF
>.|TRBJ2-3|TRBV7-6|.
TGTGCCAGCGGTCTCGGACAGATTACAGATACGCAGTATTTT
CASGLGQITDTQYF
>.|TRBJ2-3|TRBV7-9|.
TGTGCCAGCAGCTTACCCGGGGGGCCCACAGATACGCAGTATTTT
CASSLPGGPTDTQYF
>.|TRBJ2-1|TRBV5-1|.
TGCGCCAGCAGCCGGGGGGCAACAGGGCACTACAATGAGCAGTTCTTC
CASSRGATGHYNEQFF
>.|TRBJ1-2|TRBV30|TRBD1
TGTGCCTGGAGGGGGACAGGGGGTCACTATGGCTACACCTTC
CAWRGTGGHYGYTF
>few|TRBJ1-4|TRBV28|.
TGTGCCAGCAGTTCCCCGACAGGTGCAAATGAAAAACTGTTTTTT
CASSSPTGANEKLFF
>.|TRBJ1-5|TRBV6-1|.
TGTGCCAGCACCCCGGGAAGCAGCAATCAGCCCCAGCATTTT
CASTPGSSNQPQHF
>.|TRBJ2-3|TRBV6-5|.
TGTGCCAGCACCACACCGGGGCTCGGGGATACGCAGTATTTT
CASTTPGLGDTQYF
>.|TRBJ1-1|TRBV18|TRBD1
TGTGCCAGCTCACCACAAACAGGGGGGAACACTGAAGCTTTCTTT
CASSPQTGGNTEAFF
>once|TRBJ1-3|TRBV28|.
TGTGCCAGCAGTTTAAGGGGGGGAAACACCATATATTTT
CASSLRGGNTIYF
>.|TRBJ2-1|TRBV15|.
TGTGCCACCAGCAGAGATCAAATGGCTGAGCAGTTCTTC
CATSRDQMAEQFF
>.|TRBJ2-7|TRBV7-9|TRBD1
TGTGCCAGCAGCCCGGGGACAGACTTCTACGAGCAGTACTTC
CASSPGTDFYEQYF
>.|TRBJ1-4|TRBV25-1|.
TGTGCCAGCAGTGCCGAGGGGACGGGTACCCTTAATGAAAAACTGTTTTTT
CASSAEGTGTLNEKLFF
>.|TRBJ2-7|TRBV6-5|.
TGTGCCAGCTACGGGAACTCCTACGAGCAGTACTTC
CASYGNSYEQYF
>.|TRBJ2-2|TRBV11-3|.
TGTGCCAGCAGCCCCCGGACTAAGGGGGGCACCGGGGAGCTGTTTTTT
CASSPRTKGGTGELFF
>.|TRBJ2-1|TRBV2|TRBD2
TGTGCCAGCAGTAATAGCGGGGTCAGGGGCAATGAGCAGTTCTTC
CASSNSGVRGNEQFF
>once|TRBJ2-2|TRBV18|TRBD1
TGTGCCAGCTCACCACAGGACAGGGGAGCGAACACCGGGGAGCTGTTTTTT
CASSPQDRGANTGELFF
>once|TRBJ2-3|TRBV9|.
TGTGCCAGCAGCGTAGTATCCCACACAGATACGCAGTATTTT
CASSVVSHTDTQYF
>.|TRBJ2-7|TRBV19|.
TGTGCCAGTAGTAGGGGATTTAACTACGAGCAGTACTTC
CASSRGFNYEQYF
>few|TRBJ2-7|TRBV27|TRBD1
TGTGCCAGCAGGGACAGGGTCCACGAGCAGTACTTC
CASRDRVHEQYF
>few|TRBJ2-2|TRBV7-9|.
TGTGCCAGCAGCCCCCGTAGCGGGGAGCTGTTTTTT
CASSPRSGELFF
>.|TRBJ1-2|TRBV5-6|TRBD1
TGTGCCAGCAGCTTGGACCGCCGACAGGGGGGCTATGGCTACACCTTC
CASSLDRRQGGYGYTF
>.|TRBJ2-6|TRBV25-1|TRBD1
TGTGCCAGCACTGGACAGGGGTCATCTGGGGCCAACGTCCTGACTTTC
CASTGQGSSGANVLTF
>.|TRBJ2-3|TRBV7-9|.
TGTGCCAGCAGCCCCGGGGCTAGCGTGACAGATACGCAGTATTTT
CASSPGASVTDTQYF
>.|TRBJ2-7|TRBV4-1|.
TGCGCCAGCAGCCAAGCTTGGGGGGTTCCCTTCTACGAGCAGTACTTC
CASSQAWGVPFYEQYF
>.|TRBJ2-7|TRBV6-1|.
TGTGCCAGCAGTGGTCAGAGGACCTACGAGCAGTACTTC
CASSGQRTYEQYF
>.|TRBJ2-5|TRBV7-9|.
TGTGCCAGCAGCTTAGTTACTAGCAGGACAGAGACCCAGTACTTC
CASSLVTSRTETQYF
>.|TRBJ2-5|TRBV5-1|TRBD1
TGCGCCAGCAGCCCCCTGGGACAGGGTAGTGAGACCCAGTACTTC
CASSPLGQGSETQYF
>once|TRBJ2-5|TRBV16|.
TGTGCCAGCAGCCAACGGTTGCCAGCCCAAGAGACCCAGTACTTC
CASSQRLPAQETQYF
>.|TRBJ1-1|TRBV5-6|TRBD1
TGTGCCAGCAGCTTAGGGGGACAGCTCCTCTTGAACACTGAAGCTTTCTTT
CASSLGGQLLLNTEAFF
>few|TRBJ1-3|TRBV7-8|.
TGTGCCAGCAGCCACGACAGTAGCTCTGGAAACACCATATATTTT
CASSHDSSSGNTIYF
>.|TRBJ2-1|TRBV7-3|TRBD2
TGTGCCAGCAGCTTAAGACTAGCGGGATACAATGAGCAGTTCTTC
CASSLRLAGYNEQFF
>.|TRBJ1-5|TRBV28|TRBD1
TGTGCCAGCAGTTTATATAGGGACAGGGCTCAGCCCCAGCATTTT
CASSLYRDRAQPQHF
>.|TRBJ1-1|TRBV20-1|.
TGCAGTGCTAGAGCCTCGATGAGAGCTTTCTTT
CSARASMRAFF
>.|TRBJ2-5|TRBV28|.
TGTGCCAGCAGTTTACGACAGCTTCAAGAGACCCAGTACTTC
CASSLRQLQETQYF
>.|TRBJ1-1|TRBV5-1|.
TGCGCCAGCAGCTTAATGACCAGGGAAGTCGACACTGAAGCTTTCTTT
CASSLMTREVDTEAFF
>.|TRBJ2-5|TRBV11-2|.
TGTGCCAGCAGCTTCCTGATGGGCCAAGAGACCCAGTACTTC
CASSFLMGQETQYF
>.|TRBJ2-3|TRBV27|TRBD2
TGTGCCAGCCATGCTAGCGGGAGAGGTGGGGGCACAGATACGCAGTATTTT
CASHASGRGGGTDTQYF
>.|TRBJ2-5|TRBV4-3|.
TGCGCCAGCAGCCAAGATTGGACAAACCAAGAGACCCAGTACTTC
CASSQDWTNQETQYF
>.|TRBJ1-2|TRBV10-3|.
TGTGCCATCAGTGATAGGGGAGGAGAGCGCTACACCTTC
CAISDRGGERYTF
>.|TRBJ2-6|TRBV5-1|.
TGCGCCAGCAGCTTGGGTGTTTTGGGCGGGGCCAACGTCCTGACTTTC
CASSLGVLGGANVLTF
>.|TRBJ2-2|TRBV28|TRBD1
TGTGCCAGCAGTTTGGGACAGGGGCTCGGGGAGCTGTTTTTT
CASSLGQGLGELFF
>once|TRBJ2-2|TRBV6-1|.
TGTGCCAGCAGTGACGTTAGGCAGGGGTTCCGGGAGCTGTTTTTT
CASSDVRQGFRELFF
>.|TRBJ2-3|TRBV6-1|.
TGTGCCAGCAGGGGGGGCCTGGGATCTACGCAGTATTTT
CASRGGLGSTQYF
>few|TRBJ1-5|TRBV28|TRBD1
TGTGCCACCAATTTTCGACAGGGAGGGTACATGCCCCAGCATTTT
CATNFRQGGYMPQHF
>.|TRBJ2-1|TRBV9|.
TGTGCCAGCAGCGTATACCGGACTGGATACAATGAGCAGTTCTTC
CASSVYRTGYNEQFF